This T cell receptor (beta chain) stems from a study of T cell responses to AZD1222 COVID-19 vaccine. Some clones are missing from TCRdb's copy, which holds only in-frame ones; the method was immunoSEQ multiplex PCR. Of about 100,000 clones listed, over 80% were seen once; the top ten hold less than 9.5%. Germline-derived CDR1 and CDR2 are LGHDT and YNNKEL (reference sequence). The CDR3 length is 14 residues. The V gene end was trimmed by 1 base and the J gene end by 8 bases; junction bases not matched to a gene: 5. The sequences come from peripheral blood, collected on day 0 of AZD1222 vaccination. This chain joins TRBV3-1 (or the pseudogene TRBV3-2) and TRBJ1-2, with 9 bases matching TRBD1. The receptor comes from an adult in good health. CDR3 DNA sequence: TGTGCCAGCAGCCAAGGTGCGACAGGGGGAGGCTACACCTTC. It codes for CASSQGATGGGYTF.